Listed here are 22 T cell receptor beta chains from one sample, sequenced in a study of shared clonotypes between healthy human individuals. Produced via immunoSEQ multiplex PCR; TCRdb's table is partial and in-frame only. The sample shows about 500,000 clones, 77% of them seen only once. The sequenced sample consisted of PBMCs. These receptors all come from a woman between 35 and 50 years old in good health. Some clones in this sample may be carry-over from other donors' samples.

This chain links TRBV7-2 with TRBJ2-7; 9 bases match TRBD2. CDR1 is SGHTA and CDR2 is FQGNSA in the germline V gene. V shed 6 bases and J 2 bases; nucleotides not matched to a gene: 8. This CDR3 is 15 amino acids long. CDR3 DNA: TGTGCCAGCAGTGTGACTAGCGGAGGTCCCTACGAGCAGTACTTC. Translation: CASSVTSGGPYEQYF.

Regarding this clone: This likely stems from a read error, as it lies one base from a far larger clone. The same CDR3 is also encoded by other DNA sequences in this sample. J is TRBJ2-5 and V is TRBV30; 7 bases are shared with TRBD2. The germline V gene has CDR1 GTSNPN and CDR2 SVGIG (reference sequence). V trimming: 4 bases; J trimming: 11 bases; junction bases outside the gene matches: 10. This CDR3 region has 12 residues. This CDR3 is CAWNLLGGEQYF. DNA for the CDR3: TGTGCCTGGAACCTCCTGGGGGGGGAGCAGTACTTC.

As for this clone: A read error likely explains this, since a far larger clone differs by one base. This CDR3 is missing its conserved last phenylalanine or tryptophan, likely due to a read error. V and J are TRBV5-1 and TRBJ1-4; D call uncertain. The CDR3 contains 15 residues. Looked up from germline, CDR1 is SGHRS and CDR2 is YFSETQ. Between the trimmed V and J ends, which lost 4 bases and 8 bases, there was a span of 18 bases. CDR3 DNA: TGCGCCAGCAGCCCCCGGGCCGGGGTGAAAGAAAAACTGTTTTCT. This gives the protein CASSPRAGVKEKLFS.

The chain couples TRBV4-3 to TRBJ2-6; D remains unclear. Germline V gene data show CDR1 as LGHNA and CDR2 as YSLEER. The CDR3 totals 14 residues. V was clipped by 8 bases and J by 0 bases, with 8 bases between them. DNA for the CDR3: TGCGCCAGCGGATGGGACTCTGGGGCCAACGTCCTGACTTTC. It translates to CASGWDSGANVLTF.

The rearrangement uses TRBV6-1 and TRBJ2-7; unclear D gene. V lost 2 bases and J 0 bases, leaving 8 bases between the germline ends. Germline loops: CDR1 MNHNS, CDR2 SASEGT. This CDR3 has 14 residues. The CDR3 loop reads CASSERGSSYEQYF. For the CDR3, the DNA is TGTGCCAGCAGTGAAAGAGGCAGCTCCTACGAGCAGTACTTC.

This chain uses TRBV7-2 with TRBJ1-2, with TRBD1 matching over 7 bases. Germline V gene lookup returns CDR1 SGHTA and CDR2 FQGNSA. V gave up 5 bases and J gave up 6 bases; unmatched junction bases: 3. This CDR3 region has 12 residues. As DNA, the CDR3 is TGTGCCAGCAGCCCAGGGGGAGATGGCTACACCTTC. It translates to CASSPGGDGYTF.

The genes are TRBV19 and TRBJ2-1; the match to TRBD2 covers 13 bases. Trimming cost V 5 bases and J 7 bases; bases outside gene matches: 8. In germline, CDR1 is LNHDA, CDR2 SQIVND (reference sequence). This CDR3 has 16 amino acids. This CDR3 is CASSPQGLAGRNEQFF. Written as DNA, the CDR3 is TGTGCCAGTAGTCCCCAGGGACTAGCGGGACGGAATGAGCAGTTCTTC.

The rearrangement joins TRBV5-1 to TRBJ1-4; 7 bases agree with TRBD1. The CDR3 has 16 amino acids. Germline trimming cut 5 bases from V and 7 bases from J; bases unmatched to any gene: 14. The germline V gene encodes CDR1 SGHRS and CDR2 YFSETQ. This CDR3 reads CASSRDRAGRSEKLFF. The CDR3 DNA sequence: TGCGCCAGCAGTCGCGACAGGGCGGGCCGTAGTGAAAAACTGTTTTTT.

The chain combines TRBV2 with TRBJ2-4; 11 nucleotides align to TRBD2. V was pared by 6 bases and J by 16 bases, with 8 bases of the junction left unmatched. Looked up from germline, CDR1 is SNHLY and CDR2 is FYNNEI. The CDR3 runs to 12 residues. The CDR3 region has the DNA TGTGCCAGCAGAATACTAGCGGGAGAGGGTTACTTC. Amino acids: CASRILAGEGYF.

CDR3 loop: CASRASNGPSGKLFF. CDR3 coding DNA: TGTGCCAGCCGCGCCTCTAACGGCCCCAGCGGAAAACTGTTTTTT. This chain uses TRBV28 with TRBJ1-4; D call uncertain. The CDR3 sequence is 15 residues long. Per the germline V gene, CDR1 is MDHEN and CDR2 is SYDVKM. V was cut by 8 bases and J by 10 bases, with 23 bases left in between.

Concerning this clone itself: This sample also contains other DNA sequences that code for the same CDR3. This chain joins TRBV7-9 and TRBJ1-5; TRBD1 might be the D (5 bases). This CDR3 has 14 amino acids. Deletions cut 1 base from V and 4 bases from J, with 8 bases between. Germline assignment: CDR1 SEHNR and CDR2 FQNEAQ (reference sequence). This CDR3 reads CASSLGAGNQPQHF. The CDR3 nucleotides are TGTGCCAGCAGCTTAGGTGCAGGGAATCAGCCCCAGCATTTT.

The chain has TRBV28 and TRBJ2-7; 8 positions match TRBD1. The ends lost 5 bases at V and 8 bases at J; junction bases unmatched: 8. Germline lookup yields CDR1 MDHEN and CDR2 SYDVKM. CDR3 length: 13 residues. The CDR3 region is CASSLDRGGKQYF. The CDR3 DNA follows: TGTGCCAGCAGTCTTGACAGGGGAGGAAAGCAGTACTTC. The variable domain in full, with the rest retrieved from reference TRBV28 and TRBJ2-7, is DVKVTQSSRYLVKRTGEKVFLECVQDMDHENMFWYRQDPGLGLRLIYFSYDVKMKEKGDIPEGYSVSREKKERFSLILESASTNQTSMYLCASSLDRGGKQYFGPGTRLTVT.

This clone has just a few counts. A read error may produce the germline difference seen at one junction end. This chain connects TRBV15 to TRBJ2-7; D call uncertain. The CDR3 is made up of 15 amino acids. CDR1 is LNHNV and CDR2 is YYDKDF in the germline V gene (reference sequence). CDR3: CATSRPRTEPYKQYF. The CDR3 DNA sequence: TGTGCCACCAGCAGACCTAGAACTGAACCCTACAAGCAGTACTTC.

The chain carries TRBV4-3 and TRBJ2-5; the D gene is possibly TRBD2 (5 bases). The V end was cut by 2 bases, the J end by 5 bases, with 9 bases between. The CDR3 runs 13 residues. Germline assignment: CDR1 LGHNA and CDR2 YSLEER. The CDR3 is CASSQFGGETQYF. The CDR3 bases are TGCGCCAGCAGCCAATTTGGCGGGGAGACCCAGTACTTC.

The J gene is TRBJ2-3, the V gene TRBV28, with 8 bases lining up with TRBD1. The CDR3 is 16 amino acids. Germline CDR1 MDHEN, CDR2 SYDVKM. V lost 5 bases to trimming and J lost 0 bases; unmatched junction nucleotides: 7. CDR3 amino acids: CASSGTGGESTDTQYF. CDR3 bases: TGTGCCAGCAGTGGAACAGGGGGAGAGAGCACAGATACGCAGTATTTT.

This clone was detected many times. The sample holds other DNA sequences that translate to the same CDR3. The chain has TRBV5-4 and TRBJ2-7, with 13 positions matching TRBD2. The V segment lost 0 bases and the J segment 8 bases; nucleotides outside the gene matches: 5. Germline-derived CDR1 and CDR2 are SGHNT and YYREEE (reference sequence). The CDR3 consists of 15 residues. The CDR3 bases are TGTGCCAGCAGCTTGGCCCAACTAGCGGGAGGGCAGCAGTACTTC. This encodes CASSLAQLAGGQQYF.

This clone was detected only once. The DNA of the CDR3 is TGTGCCAGCTCACCGAACAGGCCGGAATTGAACACTGAAGCTTTCTTT. It codes for CASSPNRPELNTEAFF. The genes are TRBV18 and TRBJ1-1; D is perhaps TRBD1 (5 bases). Trimming removed 3 bases at V and 0 bases at J, with 14 bases between. Germline V gives CDR1 KGHSH, CDR2 LQKENI. This CDR3 is built from 16 residues. Full variable domain (missing parts from reference TRBV18 and TRBJ1-1): NAGVMQNPRHLVRRRGQEARLRCSPMKGHSHVYWYRQLPEEGLKFMVYLQKENIIDESGMPKERFSAEFPKEGPSILRIQQVVRGDSAAYFCASSPNRPELNTEAFFGQGTRLTVV.

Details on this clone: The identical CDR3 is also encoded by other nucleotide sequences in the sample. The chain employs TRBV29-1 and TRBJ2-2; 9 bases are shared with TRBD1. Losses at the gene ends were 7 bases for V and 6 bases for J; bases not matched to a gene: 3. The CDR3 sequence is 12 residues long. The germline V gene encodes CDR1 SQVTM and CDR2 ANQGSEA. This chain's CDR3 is CSGGQGPGELFF. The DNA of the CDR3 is TGCAGCGGCGGACAGGGGCCCGGGGAGCTGTTTTTT.

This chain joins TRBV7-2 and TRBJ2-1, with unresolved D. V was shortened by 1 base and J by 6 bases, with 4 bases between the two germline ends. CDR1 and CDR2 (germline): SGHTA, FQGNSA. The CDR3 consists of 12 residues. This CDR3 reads CASSLGLNEQFF. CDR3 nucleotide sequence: TGTGCCAGCAGCTTAGGACTCAATGAGCAGTTCTTC.

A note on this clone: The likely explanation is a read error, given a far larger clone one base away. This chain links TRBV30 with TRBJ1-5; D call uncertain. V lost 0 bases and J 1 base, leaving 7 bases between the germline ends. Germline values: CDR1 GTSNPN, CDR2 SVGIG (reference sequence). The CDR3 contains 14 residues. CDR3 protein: CAWSVIHSNQPQHF. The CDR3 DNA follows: TGTGCCTGGAGTGTGATACACAGCAATCAGCCCCAGCATTTT.

CDR3 DNA: TGTGCCAGCAGCTTAGGCAGGGGGGGACTCTACGAGCAGTACTTC. It specifies CASSLGRGGLYEQYF. This chain connects TRBV7-2 to TRBJ2-7, with D tentatively TRBD1 or TRBD2 (7 bases each). V lost 1 base and J 3 bases, leaving 13 bases between the germline ends. Germline assignment: CDR1 SGHTA and CDR2 FQGNSA. This CDR3 comprises 15 residues.

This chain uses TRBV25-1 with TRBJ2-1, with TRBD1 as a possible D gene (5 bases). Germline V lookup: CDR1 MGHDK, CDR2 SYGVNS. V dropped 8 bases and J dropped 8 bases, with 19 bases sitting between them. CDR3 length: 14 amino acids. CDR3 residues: CASRQGGSVDEQFF. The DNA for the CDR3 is TGTGCCAGCCGTCAGGGTGGTTCTGTCGATGAGCAGTTCTTC.